The subject of this entry is one T cell receptor beta chain. Its antigen remains unidentified. This sample was included in a study of blood T cells in healthy people across ages. The wider study: Capture by template switching was about one barcoded beta molecule per two T cells.

Germline CDR1 and CDR2: DFQATT and SNEGSKA (reference sequence). This CDR3 comprises 12 residues. V trimming: 5 bases; J trimming: 7 bases; junction bases outside the gene matches: 5. Primers used in a second PCR of about 7 to 12 cycles were a sample-barcoded 5' primer and a J-beta primer mix. Via MiXCR, TCRdb re-called the 5' RACE reads, giving one row per CDR3 protein. The sample lists about 670,000 distinct CDR3 sequences; 40% to 45% were seen once. General study results and limits: Calculation of diversity from one million T cells yielded estimates considered to be underestimates. Unknown donor CMV status possibly confounded expanded clonotype changes.

V gene TRBV20-1 combines with J gene TRBJ2-7; the match to TRBD2 covers 10 bases. The sequenced sample was blood. This receptor was identified in a man at least 80 years old in good health. The CDR3 sequence: CSAASGGWEQYF. The CDR3 DNA follows: TGCAGTGCTGCTAGCGGGGGTTGGGAGCAGTACTTC.